One and the same sample provided the 15 T cell receptor beta chains below, sequenced in a study of T-cell reconstitution after alpha-beta-depleted transplantation in children. Preparation of the TCRbeta library used unique molecular identifiers. TCRdb re-called the PCR reads through MiXCR, storing one row per CDR3 protein. The sample lists roughly 100,000 distinct CDR3 sequences; approximately 5.4% were seen once. Here the sequenced sample was PBMCs, mostly from graft donor cells, taken 60 days after TCRalphabeta/CD19-depleted stem cell transplant. These receptors were obtained from a female patient aged 2 to 10 who had a stem cell transplant for Fanconi anemia, so the T cells may come from the graft donor.

This clonotype has at least ten counts. This chain connects TRBV7-6 to TRBJ1-4, with D perhaps TRBD1 (5 bases). CDR3 size: 16 residues. The V gene lost 1 base and the J gene lost 0 bases, with 9 bases spanning the gap. Germline CDR1 and CDR2: SGHVS and FNYEAQ. The CDR3 DNA is TGTGCCAGCAGCTTAGGTTCGGGGGCAACTAATGAAAAACTGTTTTTT. Translating gives CASSLGSGATNEKLFF.

The sample holds many counts of this clonotype. This chain joins TRBV29-1 and TRBJ2-7; 8 bases align to TRBD1. The CDR3 length is 11 residues. The trim removed 5 bases at V and 4 bases at J, leaving 1 base unmatched. From germline, CDR1 is SQVTM and CDR2 ANQGSEA. The DNA for the CDR3 is TGCAGCGTTCAGGGGGCATACGAGCAGTACTTC. Encoded protein: CSVQGAYEQYF.

This clonotype appeared a few times. The chain recombines TRBV20-1 with TRBJ2-1, with 10 positions matching TRBD2. V shed 6 bases, J shed 4 bases, and the junction held 9 bases outside the gene matches. This CDR3 is built from 15 residues. Germline V gene sequence: CDR1 DFQATT, CDR2 SNEGSKA (reference sequence). The CDR3 sequence: CSANERGGEYNEQFF. In nucleotides, the CDR3 is TGCAGTGCAAACGAGCGGGGGGGGGAATACAATGAGCAGTTCTTC.

This clonotype was counted ten times or more. The chain employs TRBV4-2 and TRBJ2-3, with no clear D. The CDR3 loop spans 16 amino acids. Germline CDR1 reads LGHNA; CDR2 reads YNFKEQ. Trimming shortened V by 4 bases and J by 0 bases, and 14 bases separated the two germline ends. CDR3 in amino acids: CASSRSDGFSTDTQYF. CDR3 coding DNA: TGTGCCAGCAGCCGATCGGACGGATTTAGCACAGATACGCAGTATTTT.

The chain is built from TRBV5-1 and TRBJ2-5; D possibly corresponds to TRBD2 (7 bases). The CDR3 runs 15 residues. CDR1 is SGHRS, CDR2 YFSETQ, per germline. The V gene lost 3 bases and the J gene lost 7 bases, with 19 bases spanning the gap. CDR3 in DNA: TGCGCCAGCAGCTCGGAAGGGGGGGGCGCCAGGACCCAGTACTTC. Translation: CASSSEGGGARTQYF.

This clonotype was counted many times. The V gene is TRBV20-1, the J gene TRBJ2-1, with D perhaps TRBD1 or TRBD2 (5 bases each). Germline V gene data show CDR1 as DFQATT and CDR2 as SNEGSKA (reference sequence). V was shortened by 3 bases and J by 2 bases, with 8 bases between the two germline ends. CDR3 length equals 13 residues. The CDR3 here is CSASEGPYNEQFF. In nucleotides, the CDR3 is TGCAGTGCTAGTGAGGGGCCCTACAATGAGCAGTTCTTC.

This clonotype was recorded at least ten times. The rearrangement uses TRBV25-1 and TRBJ1-1; D is unresolved. The CDR3 sequence is 13 residues long. V dropped 2 bases and J dropped 3 bases, with 7 bases sitting between them. Germline V gene lookup returns CDR1 MGHDK and CDR2 SYGVNS. CDR3 nucleotides: TGTGCCAGCAGTGAAATTGGGTACACTGAAGCTTTCTTT. This translates into CASSEIGYTEAFF.

The chain employs TRBV5-1 and TRBJ2-5, with 9 bases fitting TRBD2. Losses at the gene ends were 4 bases for V and 5 bases for J; bases not matched to a gene: 9. CDR1 is SGHRS and CDR2 is YFSETQ in the germline V gene. This CDR3 comprises 15 residues. The CDR3 reads CASSREAGGRETQYF. Here the CDR3 DNA reads TGCGCCAGCAGCAGGGAAGCGGGGGGTCGGGAGACCCAGTACTTC.

This clonotype was counted only a few times. V and J are TRBV5-5 and TRBJ2-5; D gene uncertain. Germline values: CDR1 SGHKS, CDR2 YYEKEE (reference sequence). CDR3 size: 14 residues. Trimming took 1 base from V and 5 from J, leaving 12 bases between them. CDR3 DNA sequence: TGTGCCAGCAGCTTGTCCCAGGCCTCGGAGACCCAGTACTTC. Translation gives CASSLSQASETQYF.

This clonotype was found many times. This chain links TRBV12-3 or TRBV12-4 with TRBJ2-2, with a weak D call TRBD2 (5 bases). The CDR3 is 15 amino acids. V lost 2 bases and J 6 bases, leaving 13 bases between the germline ends. In DNA, the CDR3 is TGTGCCAGCAGTTTAACACTAGATTCTGCCGGGGAGCTGTTTTTT. Residues: CASSLTLDSAGELFF.

In its sample, this clonotype was seen a few times. J is TRBJ2-1 and V is TRBV18; unclear D gene. V was trimmed by 0 bases and J by 3 bases, leaving 6 bases between them. Germline V gene lookup returns CDR1 KGHSH and CDR2 LQKENI. This CDR3 has 14 amino acids. This CDR3 reads CASSPPIGYNEQFF. CDR3 bases: TGTGCCAGCTCACCACCTATAGGCTACAATGAGCAGTTCTTC.

This clonotype was seen ten or more times. The V gene is TRBV3-1, the J gene TRBJ2-2; D call uncertain. The CDR3 is 12 amino acids. The germline V and J ends were trimmed by 0 bases and 6 bases, with 2 bases remaining between them. Germline V gene lookup returns CDR1 LGHDT and CDR2 YNNKEL (reference sequence). In nucleotides, the CDR3 is TGTGCCAGCAGCCAAGAGGCCGGGGAGCTGTTTTTT. Translating gives CASSQEAGELFF.

V and J are TRBV21-1 and TRBJ2-2; the table's D call, TRBD2, was not checked against the DNA. TRBV21-1 is an annotated pseudogene. The CDR3 covers 18 residues. Here the CDR3 reads CASSKKRTSGRLIGELFF. CDR3 sequence (DNA): TGTGCCAGCAGCAAAAAGAGGACTAGCGGGAGACTAATCGGGGAGCTGTTTTTT.

This clonotype rates as medium-sized. The chain has TRBV28 and TRBJ2-1, with 10 positions matching TRBD2. The CDR3 contains 16 residues. With 3 bases clipped from V and 8 bases from J, the junction kept 10 bases outside the gene matches. Germline assignment: CDR1 MDHEN and CDR2 SYDVKM. In DNA, the CDR3 is TGTGCCAGCAGTTTCCTAAGCGGGAGGGTGGTAGATGAGCAGTTCTTC. Residues: CASSFLSGRVVDEQFF.

The rearrangement links TRBV9 to TRBJ2-5; D is perhaps TRBD2 (5 bases). The CDR3 consists of 15 residues. CDR1 is SGDLS, CDR2 YYNGEE, per germline. Trimming removed 0 bases at V and 4 bases at J, with 13 bases between. This CDR3 reads CASSVDLGVRETQYF. CDR3 in DNA: TGTGCCAGCAGCGTAGATCTGGGAGTGAGAGAGACCCAGTACTTC.